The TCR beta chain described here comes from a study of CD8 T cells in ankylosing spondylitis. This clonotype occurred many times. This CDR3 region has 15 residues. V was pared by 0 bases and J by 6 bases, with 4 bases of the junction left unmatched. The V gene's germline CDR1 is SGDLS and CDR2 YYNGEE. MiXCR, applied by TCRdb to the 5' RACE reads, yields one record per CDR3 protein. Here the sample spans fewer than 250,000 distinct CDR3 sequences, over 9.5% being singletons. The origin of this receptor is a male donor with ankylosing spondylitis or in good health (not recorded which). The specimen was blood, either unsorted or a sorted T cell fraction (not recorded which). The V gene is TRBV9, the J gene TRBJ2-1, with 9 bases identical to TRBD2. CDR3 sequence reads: CASSVAGSGGNEQFF. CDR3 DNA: TGTGCCAGCAGCGTAGCGGGTAGCGGGGGCAATGAGCAGTTCTTC.